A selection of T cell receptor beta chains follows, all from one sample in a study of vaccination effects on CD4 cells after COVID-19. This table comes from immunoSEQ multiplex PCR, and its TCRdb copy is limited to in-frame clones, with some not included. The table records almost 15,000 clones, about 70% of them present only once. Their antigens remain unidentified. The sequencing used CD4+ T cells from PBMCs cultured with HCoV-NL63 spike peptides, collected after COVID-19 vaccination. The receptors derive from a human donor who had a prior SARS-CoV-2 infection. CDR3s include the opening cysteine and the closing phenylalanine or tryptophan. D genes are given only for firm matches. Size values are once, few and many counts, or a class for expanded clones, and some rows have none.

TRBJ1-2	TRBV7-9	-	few	CASSDRTNYGYTF	TGTGCCAGCAGCGATAGGACTAACTATGGCTACACCTTC
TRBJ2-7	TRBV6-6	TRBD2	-	CASSYSASGIGEQYF	TGTGCCAGCAGTTACTCTGCTAGCGGGATCGGCGAGCAGTACTTC
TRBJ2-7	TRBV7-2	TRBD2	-	CASSLLGLAAYEQYF	TGTGCCAGCAGCTTATTAGGACTAGCGGCCTACGAGCAGTACTTC
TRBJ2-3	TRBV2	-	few	CASNRVKGTDTQYF	TGTGCCAGCAACAGGGTGAAGGGCACAGATACGCAGTATTTT
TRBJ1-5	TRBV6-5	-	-	CASSPQTNQPQHF	TGTGCCAGCAGTCCCCAGACCAATCAGCCCCAGCATTTT
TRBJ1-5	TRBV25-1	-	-	CASSEGSGGQPQHF	TGTGCCAGCAGTGAAGGTTCGGGGGGTCAGCCCCAGCATTTT
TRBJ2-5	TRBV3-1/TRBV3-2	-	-	CASSQTLNPLGETQYF	TGTGCCAGCAGCCAAACCCTTAATCCCCTCGGAGAGACCCAGTACTTC
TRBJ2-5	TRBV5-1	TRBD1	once	CASRKGALETQYF	TGCGCCAGCAGGAAGGGGGCGTTAGAGACCCAGTACTTC
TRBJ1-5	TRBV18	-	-	CASSPSGSISNQPQHF	TGTGCCAGCTCACCATCGGGGTCCATAAGCAATCAGCCCCAGCATTTT
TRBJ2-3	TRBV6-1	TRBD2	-	CASREAGYYTDTQYF	TGTGCCAGCAGAGAAGCGGGGTACTACACAGATACGCAGTATTTT
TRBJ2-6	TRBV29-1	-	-	CSVVGGSGANVLTF	TGCAGCGTTGTGGGGGGCTCTGGGGCCAACGTCCTGACTTTC
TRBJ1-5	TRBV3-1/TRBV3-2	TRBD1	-	CASSQHPGQGNQPQHF	TGTGCCAGCAGCCAACATCCGGGACAGGGCAATCAGCCCCAGCATTTT
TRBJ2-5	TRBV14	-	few	CASSQAGQTWGTQYF	TGTGCCAGCAGCCAAGCAGGGCAGACATGGGGGACCCAGTACTTC
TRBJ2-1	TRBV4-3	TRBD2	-	CASSQEVRTREFF	TGCGCCAGCAGCCAAGAGGTCAGGACTAGGGAGTTCTTC
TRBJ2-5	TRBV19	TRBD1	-	CASSIGDRAQETQYF	TGTGCCAGTAGTATAGGGGACAGGGCCCAAGAGACCCAGTACTTC
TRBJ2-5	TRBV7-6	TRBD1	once	CASSPATGPGGLETQYF	TGTGCCAGCAGCCCCGCCACGGGCCCAGGGGGATTAGAGACCCAGTACTTC
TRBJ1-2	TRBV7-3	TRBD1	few	CASSLTPGQIHGYTF	TGTGCCAGCAGCTTAACTCCGGGACAGATCCATGGCTACACCTTC
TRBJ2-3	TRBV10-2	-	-	CASKGGASTDTQYF	TGCGCCAGCAAAGGAGGGGCGAGCACAGATACGCAGTATTTT
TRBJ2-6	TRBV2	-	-	CASIGRFFPSGANVLTF	TGTGCCAGCATCGGCCGTTTTTTCCCCTCTGGGGCCAACGTCCTGACTTTC
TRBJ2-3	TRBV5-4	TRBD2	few	CASSLGAGVSTDTQYF	TGTGCCAGCAGCTTGGGGGCGGGAGTATCCACAGATACGCAGTATTTT
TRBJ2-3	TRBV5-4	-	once	CASSDSHRKTTDTQYF	TGTGCCAGCAGCGACTCCCATCGAAAAACCACAGATACGCAGTATTTT
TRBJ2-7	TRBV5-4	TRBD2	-	CASSLGVAGGRNEQYF	TGTGCCAGCAGCCTGGGGGTAGCGGGGGGCCGGAACGAGCAGTACTTC
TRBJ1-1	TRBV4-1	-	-	CASSQGMGQNTEAFF	TGCGCCAGCAGCCAAGGGATGGGGCAGAACACTGAAGCTTTCTTT
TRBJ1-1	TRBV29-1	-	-	CSGGRGVRNTEAFF	TGCAGCGGGGGAAGGGGTGTTAGGAACACTGAAGCTTTCTTT
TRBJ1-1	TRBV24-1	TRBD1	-	CATSDSTGGDTEAFF	TGTGCCACCAGTGACTCGACAGGGGGGGACACTGAAGCTTTCTTT
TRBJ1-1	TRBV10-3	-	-	CAIRDGFMNTEAFF	TGTGCCATCAGGGACGGTTTCATGAACACTGAAGCTTTCTTT
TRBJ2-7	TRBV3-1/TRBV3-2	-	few	CASSLRGSTYEQYF	TGTGCCAGCAGCCTACGCGGGTCCACCTACGAGCAGTACTTC
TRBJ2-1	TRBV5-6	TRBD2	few	CASSELAGANSYNEQFF	TGTGCCAGCAGCGAACTAGCGGGAGCTAACTCCTACAATGAGCAGTTCTTC
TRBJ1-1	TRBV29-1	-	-	CSVEVHRGLNTEAFF	TGCAGCGTTGAAGTTCATCGGGGTCTGAACACTGAAGCTTTCTTT
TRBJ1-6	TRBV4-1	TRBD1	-	CASSQDWGQGSPLHF	TGCGCCAGCAGCCAAGATTGGGGACAGGGGTCGCCCCTCCACTTT
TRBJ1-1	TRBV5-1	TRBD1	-	CASSDGDSPEAFF	TGCGCCAGCAGCGACGGGGACAGCCCTGAAGCTTTCTTT
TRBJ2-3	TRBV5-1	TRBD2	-	CASSLTSGGQTSTDTQYF	TGCGCCAGCAGCCTGACTAGCGGGGGCCAAACTTCGACAGATACGCAGTATTTT
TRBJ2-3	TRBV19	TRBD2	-	CASSMIAGGPLGTDTQYF	TGTGCCAGTAGTATGATAGCGGGAGGGCCTCTTGGCACAGATACGCAGTATTTT
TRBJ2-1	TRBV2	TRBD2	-	CASSDLAAYSYNEQFF	TGTGCCAGCAGCGACCTAGCGGCCTACTCCTACAATGAGCAGTTCTTC
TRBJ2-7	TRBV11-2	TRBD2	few	CASSLEGLVTYEQYF	TGTGCCAGCAGCTTAGAAGGACTAGTTACCTACGAGCAGTACTTC
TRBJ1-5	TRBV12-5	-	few	CASGLYLAVWGKGGNQPQHF	TGTGCTAGTGGTTTATATTTGGCCGTTTGGGGAAAAGGGGGCAATCAGCCCCAGCATTTT
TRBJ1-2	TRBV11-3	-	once	CASSPRGGGYGYTF	TGTGCCAGCAGCCCCAGGGGAGGCGGCTATGGCTACACCTTC
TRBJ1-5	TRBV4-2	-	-	CASSQAGSVNQPQHF	TGTGCCAGCAGCCAAGCGGGTAGCGTTAATCAGCCCCAGCATTTT
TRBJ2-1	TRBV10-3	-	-	CAISESLSRSYEQFF	TGTGCCATCAGTGAGTCTCTCTCTCGATCGTATGAGCAGTTCTTC
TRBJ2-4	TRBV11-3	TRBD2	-	CASSSLTSGRAKNIQYF	TGTGCCAGCAGCTCCTTGACTAGCGGGAGAGCCAAAAACATTCAGTACTTC
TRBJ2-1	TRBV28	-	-	CASSLAASEQFF	TGTGCCAGCAGTTTGGCGGCTAGTGAGCAGTTCTTC
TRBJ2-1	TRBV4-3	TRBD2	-	CASSPALAGEGNEQFF	TGCGCCAGCAGCCCAGCTCTAGCGGGAGAGGGTAATGAGCAGTTCTTC
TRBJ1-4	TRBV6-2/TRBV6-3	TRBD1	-	CASSRGQGSSTNEKLFF	TGTGCCAGCAGCCGAGGACAGGGTTCATCAACTAATGAAAAACTGTTTTTT
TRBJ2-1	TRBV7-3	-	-	CASSSTPRAYNEQFF	TGTGCCAGCAGCTCCACGCCCAGAGCCTACAATGAGCAGTTCTTC
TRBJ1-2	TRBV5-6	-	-	CASSLVASEYGYTF	TGTGCCAGCAGCTTGGTCGCGTCCGAATATGGCTACACCTTC
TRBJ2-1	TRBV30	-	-	CAWRPTQGLLSYNEQFF	TGTGCCTGGAGACCTACCCAAGGGCTACTATCCTACAATGAGCAGTTCTTC
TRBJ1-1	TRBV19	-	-	CASKHRRGAVAFF	TGTGCCAGTAAACACCGGCGGGGGGCAGTGGCTTTCTTT
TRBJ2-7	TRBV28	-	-	CASSYGTQWREQYF	TGTGCCAGCAGTTACGGGACACAGTGGCGGGAGCAGTACTTC
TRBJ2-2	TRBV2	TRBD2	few	CASSAVAGGPGELFF	TGTGCCAGCAGTGCAGTAGCGGGGGGGCCCGGGGAGCTGTTTTTT
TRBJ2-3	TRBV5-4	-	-	CASSLGPGGPDTQYF	TGTGCCAGCAGCTTGGGACCCGGCGGCCCAGATACGCAGTATTTT
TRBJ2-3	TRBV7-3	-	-	CASSLTPTDTQYF	TGTGCCAGCAGCTTAACGCCTACAGATACGCAGTATTTT
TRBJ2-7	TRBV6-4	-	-	CASRAGLYRSSYEQYF	TGTGCCAGCAGAGCAGGGCTGTATCGTAGCTCCTACGAGCAGTACTTC
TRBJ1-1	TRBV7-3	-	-	CASSSYSVLNTEAFF	TGTGCCAGCAGCTCCTACTCGGTACTTAACACTGAAGCTTTCTTT
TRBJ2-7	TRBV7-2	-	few	CASSNNRGGYEQYF	TGTGCCAGCAGCAATAATAGGGGGGGCTACGAGCAGTACTTC
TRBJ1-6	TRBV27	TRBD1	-	CASSLSGDSYSSPLHF	TGTGCCAGCAGTTTATCGGGGGACAGTTATAGCTCACCCCTCCACTTT
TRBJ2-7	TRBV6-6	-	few	CASSGPTGAEQYF	TGTGCCAGCAGCGGACCTACGGGGGCCGAGCAGTACTTC
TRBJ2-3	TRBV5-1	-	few	CASSLAPEGFQYF	TGCGCCAGCAGCTTGGCGCCCGAGGGGTTCCAGTATTTT
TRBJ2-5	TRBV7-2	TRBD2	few	CASSLEASGQETQYF	TGTGCCAGCAGCTTAGAGGCTAGCGGACAAGAGACCCAGTACTTC
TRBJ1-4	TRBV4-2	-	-	CASSQDLGGHGNEKLFF	TGTGCCAGCAGCCAAGATCTAGGGGGGCACGGTAATGAAAAACTGTTTTTT
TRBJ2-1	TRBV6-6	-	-	CASSRNEQFF	TGTGCCAGCAGTAGGAATGAGCAGTTCTTC